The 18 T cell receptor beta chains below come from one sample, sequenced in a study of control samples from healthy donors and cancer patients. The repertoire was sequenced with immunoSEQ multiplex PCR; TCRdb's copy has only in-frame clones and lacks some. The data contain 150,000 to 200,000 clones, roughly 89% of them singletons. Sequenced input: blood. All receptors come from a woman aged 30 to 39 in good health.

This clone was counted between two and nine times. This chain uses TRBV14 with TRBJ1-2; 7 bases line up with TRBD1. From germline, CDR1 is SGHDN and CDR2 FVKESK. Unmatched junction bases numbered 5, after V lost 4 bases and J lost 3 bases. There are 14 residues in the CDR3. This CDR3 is CASSRQGPYYGYTF. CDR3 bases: TGTGCCAGCAGCCGACAGGGTCCGTACTATGGCTACACCTTC. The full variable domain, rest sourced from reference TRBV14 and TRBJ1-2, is EAGVTQFPSHSVIEKGQTVTLRCDPISGHDNLYWYRRVMGKEIKFLLHFVKESKQDESGMPNNRFLAERTGGTYSTLKVQPAELEDSGVYFCASSRQGPYYGYTFGSGTRLTVV.

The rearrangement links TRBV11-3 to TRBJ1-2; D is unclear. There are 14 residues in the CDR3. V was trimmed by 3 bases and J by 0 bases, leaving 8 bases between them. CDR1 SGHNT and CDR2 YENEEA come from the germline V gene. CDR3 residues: CASSFGRTNYGYTF. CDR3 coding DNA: TGTGCCAGCAGCTTTGGCAGAACTAACTATGGCTACACCTTC.

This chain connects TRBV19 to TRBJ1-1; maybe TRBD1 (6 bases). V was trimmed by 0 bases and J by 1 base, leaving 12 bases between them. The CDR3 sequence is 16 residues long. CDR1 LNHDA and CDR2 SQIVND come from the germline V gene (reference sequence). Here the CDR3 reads CASSIDRDNPNTEAFF. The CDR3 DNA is TGTGCCAGTAGTATAGACCGGGACAACCCGAACACTGAAGCTTTCTTT.

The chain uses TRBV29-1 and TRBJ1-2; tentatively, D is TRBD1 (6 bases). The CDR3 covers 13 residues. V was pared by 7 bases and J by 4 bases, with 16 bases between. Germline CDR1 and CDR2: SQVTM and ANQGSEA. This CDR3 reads CSANQGLGYGYTF. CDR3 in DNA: TGCAGCGCCAATCAGGGGCTGGGCTATGGCTACACCTTC.

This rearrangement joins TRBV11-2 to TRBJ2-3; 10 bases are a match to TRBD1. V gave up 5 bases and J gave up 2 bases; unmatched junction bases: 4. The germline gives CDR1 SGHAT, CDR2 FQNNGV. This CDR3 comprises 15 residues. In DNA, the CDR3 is TGTGCCAGCAGCCATGGACAGGGGGACACAGATACGCAGTATTTT. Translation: CASSHGQGDTDTQYF. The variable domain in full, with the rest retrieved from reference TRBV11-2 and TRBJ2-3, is EAGVAQSPRYKIIEKRQSVAFWCNPISGHATLYWYQQILGQGPKLLIQFQNNGVVDDSQLPKDRFSAERLKGVDSTLKIQPAKLEDSAVYLCASSHGQGDTDTQYFGPGTRLTVL.

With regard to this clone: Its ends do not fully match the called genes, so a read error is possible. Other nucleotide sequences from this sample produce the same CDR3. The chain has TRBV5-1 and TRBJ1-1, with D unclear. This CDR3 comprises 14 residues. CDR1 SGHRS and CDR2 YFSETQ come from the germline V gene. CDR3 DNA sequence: TGCGCCAGCAGCTTGGCCCAGATGAACACTGAAGCCTTCTTT. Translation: CASSLAQMNTEAFF.

This chain's CDR3 is CASSPRTGMNYGYTF. For the CDR3, the DNA is TGTGCCAGCAGCCCCAGGACAGGGATGAACTATGGCTACACCTTC. The chain combines TRBV7-9 with TRBJ1-2; 8 nucleotides align to TRBD1. V shed 5 bases and J 2 bases; nucleotides not matched to a gene: 7. Germline CDR1 is SEHNR and CDR2 is FQNEAQ (reference sequence). This CDR3 spans 15 amino acids.

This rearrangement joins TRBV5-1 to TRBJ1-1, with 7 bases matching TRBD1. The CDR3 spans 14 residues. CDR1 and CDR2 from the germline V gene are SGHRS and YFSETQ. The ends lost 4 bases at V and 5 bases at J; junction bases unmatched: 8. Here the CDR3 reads CASSQGGAVTEAFF. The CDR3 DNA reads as TGCGCCAGCAGCCAAGGGGGCGCGGTTACTGAAGCTTTCTTT.

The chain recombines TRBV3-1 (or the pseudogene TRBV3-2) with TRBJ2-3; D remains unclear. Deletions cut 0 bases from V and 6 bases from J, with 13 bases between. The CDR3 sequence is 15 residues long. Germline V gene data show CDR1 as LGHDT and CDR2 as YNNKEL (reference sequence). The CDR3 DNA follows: TGTGCCAGCAGCCAAGAGACCGGGTTGGGGGATACGCAGTATTTT. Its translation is CASSQETGLGDTQYF.

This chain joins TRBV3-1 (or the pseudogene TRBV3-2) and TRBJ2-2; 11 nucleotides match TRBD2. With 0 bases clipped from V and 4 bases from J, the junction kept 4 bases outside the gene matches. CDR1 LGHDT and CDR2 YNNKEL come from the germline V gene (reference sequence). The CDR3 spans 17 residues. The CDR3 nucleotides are TGTGCCAGCAGCCAAGATAGGCTAGCGGGAGGCACCGGGGAGCTGTTTTTT. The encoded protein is CASSQDRLAGGTGELFF.

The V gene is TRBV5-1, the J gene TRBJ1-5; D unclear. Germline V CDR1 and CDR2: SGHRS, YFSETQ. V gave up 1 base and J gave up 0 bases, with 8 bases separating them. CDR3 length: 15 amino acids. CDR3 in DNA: TGCGCCAGCAGCTTGCGCGGGGATAGCAATCAGCCCCAGCATTTT. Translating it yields CASSLRGDSNQPQHF.

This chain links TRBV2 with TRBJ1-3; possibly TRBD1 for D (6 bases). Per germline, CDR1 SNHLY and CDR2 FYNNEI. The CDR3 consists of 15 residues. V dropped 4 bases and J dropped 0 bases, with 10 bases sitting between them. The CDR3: CASSGGHPSGNTIYF. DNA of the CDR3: TGTGCCAGCAGTGGGGGGCACCCCTCTGGAAACACCATATATTTT.

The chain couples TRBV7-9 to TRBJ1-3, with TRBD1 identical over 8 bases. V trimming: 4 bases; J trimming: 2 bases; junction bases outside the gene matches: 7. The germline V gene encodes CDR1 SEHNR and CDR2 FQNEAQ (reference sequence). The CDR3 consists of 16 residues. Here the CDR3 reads CASSSALDRAGNTIYF. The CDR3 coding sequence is TGTGCCAGCAGCTCGGCGTTGGACAGGGCTGGAAACACCATATATTTT.

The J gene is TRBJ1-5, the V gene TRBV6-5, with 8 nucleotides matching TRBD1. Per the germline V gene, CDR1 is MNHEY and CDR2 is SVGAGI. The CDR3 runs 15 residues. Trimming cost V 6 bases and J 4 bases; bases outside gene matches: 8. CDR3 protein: CASSPGQGWNQPQHF. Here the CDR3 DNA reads TGTGCCAGCAGCCCCGGACAGGGATGGAATCAGCCCCAGCATTTT.

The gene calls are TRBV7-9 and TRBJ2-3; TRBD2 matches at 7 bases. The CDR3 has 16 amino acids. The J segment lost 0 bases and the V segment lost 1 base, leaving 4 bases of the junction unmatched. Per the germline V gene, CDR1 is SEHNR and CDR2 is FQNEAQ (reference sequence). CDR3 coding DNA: TGTGCCAGCAGCTTAGGAGGTAGCGGGAGCACAGATACGCAGTATTTT. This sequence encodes CASSLGGSGSTDTQYF.

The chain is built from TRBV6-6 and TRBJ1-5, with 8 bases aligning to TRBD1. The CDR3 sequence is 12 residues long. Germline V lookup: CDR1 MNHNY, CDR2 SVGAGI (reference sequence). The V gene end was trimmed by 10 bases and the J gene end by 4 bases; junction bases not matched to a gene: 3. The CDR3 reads CATRQGNQPQHF. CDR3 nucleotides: TGTGCCACCCGACAGGGGAATCAGCCCCAGCATTTT.

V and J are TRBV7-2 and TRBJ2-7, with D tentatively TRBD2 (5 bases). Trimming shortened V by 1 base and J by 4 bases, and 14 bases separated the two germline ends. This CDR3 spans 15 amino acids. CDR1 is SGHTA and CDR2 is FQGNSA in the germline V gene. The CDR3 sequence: CASSLGALASYEQYF. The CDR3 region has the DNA TGTGCCAGCAGCTTAGGGGCGTTAGCGTCTTACGAGCAGTACTTC.

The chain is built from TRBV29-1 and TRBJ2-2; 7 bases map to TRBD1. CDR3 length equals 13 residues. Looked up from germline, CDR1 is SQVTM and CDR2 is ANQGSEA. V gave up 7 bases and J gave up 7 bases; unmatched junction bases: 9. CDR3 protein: CSAMTGLGGELFF. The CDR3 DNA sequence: TGCAGCGCCATGACAGGGTTAGGCGGGGAGCTGTTTTTT.